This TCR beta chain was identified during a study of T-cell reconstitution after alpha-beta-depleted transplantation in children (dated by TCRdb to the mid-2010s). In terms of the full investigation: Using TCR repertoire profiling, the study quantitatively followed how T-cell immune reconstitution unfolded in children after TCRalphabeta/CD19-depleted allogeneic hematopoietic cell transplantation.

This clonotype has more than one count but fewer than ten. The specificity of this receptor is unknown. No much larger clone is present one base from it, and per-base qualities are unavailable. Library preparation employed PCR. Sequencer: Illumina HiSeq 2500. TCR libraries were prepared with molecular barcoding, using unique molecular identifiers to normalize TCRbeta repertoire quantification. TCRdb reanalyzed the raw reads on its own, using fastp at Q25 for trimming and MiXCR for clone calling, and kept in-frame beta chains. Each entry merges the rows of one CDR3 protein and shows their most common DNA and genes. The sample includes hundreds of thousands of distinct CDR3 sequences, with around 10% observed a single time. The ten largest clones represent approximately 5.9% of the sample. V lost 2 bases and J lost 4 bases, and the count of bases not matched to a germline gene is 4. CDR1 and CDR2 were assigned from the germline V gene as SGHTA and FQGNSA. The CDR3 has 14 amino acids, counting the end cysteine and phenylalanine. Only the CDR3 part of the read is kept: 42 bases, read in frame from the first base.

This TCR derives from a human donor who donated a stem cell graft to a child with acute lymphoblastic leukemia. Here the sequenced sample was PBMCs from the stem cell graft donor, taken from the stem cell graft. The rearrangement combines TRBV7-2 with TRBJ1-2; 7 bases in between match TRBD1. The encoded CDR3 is CASSLSAGGYGYTF. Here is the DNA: TGTGCCAGCAGCTTATCAGCAGGGGGCTATGGCTACACCTTC.